This TCR beta chain was retrieved from a study of CD8+ T cells in alopecia areata. General study findings and limits: For patients receiving tofacitinib, scalp clonality and expanded CD8+ clones among the top 100 significantly decreased.

CDR1 and CDR2 (germline): ENHRY, SYGVKD. The CDR3 extends over 16 amino acids. Trimming at V came to 7 bases and at J to 1 base, leaving 10 bases not matched to a gene. In its sample, this clone was seen a few times. The target antigen is unknown. The treatment here: oral pan-JAK inhibitor, 5-10 mg twice daily. T lymphocytes (CD4+ and CD8+) were sorted from PBMCs. TCR sequencing used cDNA made by reverse transcription of extracted RNA. TCRdb's table, derived via immunoSEQ multiplex PCR, lists solely in-frame clones and lacks some. The sample lists fewer than 250,000 clones; about 65% were seen once. The chain recombines TRBV10-3 with TRBJ2-3; 8 bases match TRBD2. The clonotype comes from a human donor with alopecia areata. The source material was CD4+ T cells sorted from blood, sampled around week 50, from a patient treated with tofacitinib. Written as DNA, the CDR3 is TGTGCCATCACCCCCTCCGGGCGGGGGGGCACAGATACGCAGTATTTT. It translates to CAITPSGRGGTDTQYF.